This T cell receptor beta chain is drawn from a study of CXCR3-negative and CXCR3-positive naive CD8 T cells. Findings of the study overall: Comparison of naive subsets found surface CD5 to be comparable, and TCR strength was inferred on the basis of TRB CDR3 properties.

UMI-tagged TRB cDNA libraries were built via 5' RACE. TCRdb derives one entry per CDR3 protein from the 5' RACE reads, leaving out DNA. Its table lists roughly 89,000 distinct CDR3 sequences. The CDR3 loop spans 13 amino acids. The germline CDR1 and CDR2 sequences are MGHRA and YSYEKL. A note on this clonotype: Its antigen is not identified.

The rearrangement links TRBV4-1 to TRBJ2-7; TCRdb's D call, TRBD1, is unchecked because there is no DNA. This clonotype was obtained from a human donor in good health. Some clones in this sample may be carry-over from other donors' samples. The sequencing input was naive CXCR3- CD8+ T cells from blood. The subset was: CD45RO-CCR7+CD27+CD95- naive CD8+ T cells lacking CXCR3 (TNR3-). The CDR3 loop is CASSQEGVDEQYF.